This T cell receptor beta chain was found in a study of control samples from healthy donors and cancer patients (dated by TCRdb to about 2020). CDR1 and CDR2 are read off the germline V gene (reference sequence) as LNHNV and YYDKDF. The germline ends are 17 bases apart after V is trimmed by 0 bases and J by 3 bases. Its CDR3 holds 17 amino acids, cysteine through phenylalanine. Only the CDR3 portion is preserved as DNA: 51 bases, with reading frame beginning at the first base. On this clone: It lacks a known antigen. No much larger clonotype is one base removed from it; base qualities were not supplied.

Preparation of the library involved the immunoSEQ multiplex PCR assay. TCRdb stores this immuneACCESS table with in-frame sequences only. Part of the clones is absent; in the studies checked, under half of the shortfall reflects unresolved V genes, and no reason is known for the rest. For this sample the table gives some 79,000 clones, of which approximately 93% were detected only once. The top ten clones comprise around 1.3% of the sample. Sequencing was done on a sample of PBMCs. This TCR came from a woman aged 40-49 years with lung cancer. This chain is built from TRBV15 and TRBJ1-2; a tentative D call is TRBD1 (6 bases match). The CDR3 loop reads CATSRDKKGGTHYGYTF. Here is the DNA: TGTGCCACCAGCAGAGATAAAAAGGGGGGCACCCACTATGGCTACACCTTC.